These 23 T cell receptor beta chains share one sample of origin, sequenced in a study of human T cells and chemical hapten exposure. TCRdb recomputed calls from the RACE reads with MiXCR, one row per CDR3 protein. The sample includes over 70,000 distinct CDR3 sequences, around 7.9% of them seen just once. Documented time point: patch test 2, 6 weeks after DPC sensitization. Treatment specified: therapeutic diphenylcyclopropenone sensitization with weekly scalp DPC. The sequenced sample was whole blood, obtained in connection with sensitization to the hapten diphenylcyclopropenone (DPC). These receptors were obtained from a woman between 45 and 65 years old with alopecia areata. Some clones in this sample may be carry-over from other donors' samples.

This clonotype was picked up many times. The gene calls are TRBV20-1 and TRBJ2-7; TRBD2 matches 7 bases. This CDR3 region has 11 residues. Germline CDR1 reads DFQATT; CDR2 reads SNEGSKA (reference sequence). J was trimmed by 8 bases and V by 5 bases; bases with no gene match: 6. The CDR3 DNA reads TGCAGTGCTGTGGAACTAGCGAAGCAGTACTTC. Translating gives CSAVELAKQYF.

The rearrangement joins TRBV4-3 to TRBJ1-4; D not resolved. V lost 3 bases, J lost 3 bases, and 11 bases lay in between. The germline CDR1 and CDR2 sequences are LGHNA and YSLEER. The CDR3 has 15 residues. The CDR3 DNA reads TGCGCCAGCAGCCAGAACAGCGGGGCTAATGAAAAACTGTTTTTT. Its protein is CASSQNSGANEKLFF.

This clonotype was counted at least ten times. This sequence joins TRBV9 and TRBJ2-7; D gene uncertain. V dropped 0 bases and J dropped 2 bases, with 9 bases sitting between them. The germline gives CDR1 SGDLS, CDR2 YYNGEE. This CDR3 is built from 14 residues. In nucleotides, the CDR3 is TGTGCCAGCAGCGTAGCTACGGGCACCTACGAGCAGTACTTC. It encodes CASSVATGTYEQYF. The full variable domain, completed using reference TRBV9 and TRBJ2-7, is DSGVTQTPKHLITATGQRVTLRCSPRSGDLSVYWYQQSLDQGLQFLIQYYNGEERAKGNILERFSAQQFPDLHSELNLSSLELGDSALYFCASSVATGTYEQYFGPGTRLTVT.

V is TRBV2 and J is TRBJ2-5; 9 bases line up with TRBD2. There are 15 residues in the CDR3. Per the germline V gene, CDR1 is SNHLY and CDR2 is FYNNEI. The J segment lost 5 bases and the V segment lost 3 bases, leaving 7 bases of the junction unmatched. This CDR3 reads CASSEWRGGHETQYF. Here the CDR3 DNA reads TGTGCCAGCAGTGAGTGGCGGGGGGGCCATGAGACCCAGTACTTC. The full variable domain, with the rest looked up from reference TRBV2 and TRBJ2-5, is EPEVTQTPSHQVTQMGQEVILRCVPISNHLYFYWYRQILGQKVEFLVSFYNNEISEKSEIFDDQFSVERPDGSNFTLKIRSTKLEDSAMYFCASSEWRGGHETQYFGPGTRLLVL.

This chain uses TRBV5-5 with TRBJ2-1; a weak D match, TRBD2 (5 bases). Germline CDR1 SGHKS, CDR2 YYEKEE (reference sequence). CDR3 length equals 13 residues. Deletions cut 4 bases from V and 9 bases from J, with 14 bases between. Here the CDR3 reads CASSQLGVSEQFF. The CDR3 DNA is TGTGCCAGCAGCCAACTAGGAGTCAGTGAGCAGTTCTTC. Supplemented by reference TRBV5-5 and TRBJ2-1, the full variable domain reads DAGVTQSPTHLIKTRGQQVTLRCSPISGHKSVSWYQQVLGQGPQFIFQYYEKEERGRGNFPDRFSARQFPNYSSELNVNALLLGDSALYLCASSQLGVSEQFFGPGTRLTVL.

This clonotype has a handful of counts. The gene calls are TRBV7-8 and TRBJ1-4; perhaps TRBD1 as D (6 bases). This CDR3 is built from 12 residues. Per germline, CDR1 SGHVS and CDR2 FQNEAQ. V was pared by 5 bases and J by 10 bases, with 11 bases between. Here the CDR3 reads CASSQGRGKLFF. In DNA, the CDR3 is TGTGCCAGCAGCCAGGGGCGGGGAAAACTGTTTTTT.

The chain is built from TRBV20-1 and TRBJ2-3; 10 bases are shared with TRBD1. The CDR3 loop spans 12 amino acids. The germline CDR1 and CDR2 sequences are DFQATT and SNEGSKA (reference sequence). The V gene end was trimmed by 6 bases and the J gene end by 6 bases; junction bases not matched to a gene: 3. The CDR3 DNA sequence: TGCAGTGCGGGGGACAGGGGCGATACGCAGTATTTT. Protein: CSAGDRGDTQYF.

The chain couples TRBV9 to TRBJ2-6, with a tentative D call TRBD1 (6 bases). Germline CDR1 SGDLS, CDR2 YYNGEE. Trimming pared 4 bases from V and 1 base from J, leaving 12 bases between. CDR3 length equals 16 residues. Here the CDR3 DNA reads TGTGCCAGCAGCCTTCGGACAGTGTCTGGGGCCAACGTCCTGACTTTC. Protein sequence: CASSLRTVSGANVLTF.

This clonotype was found a few times. The chain employs TRBV6-6 and TRBJ2-3; 7 bases are shared with TRBD1. The germline V gene encodes CDR1 MNHNY and CDR2 SVGAGI (reference sequence). This CDR3 has 15 amino acids. The trim removed 4 bases at V and 4 bases at J, leaving 8 bases unmatched. This chain's CDR3 is CASSSLIGTADTQYF. In nucleotides, the CDR3 is TGTGCCAGCAGTTCCCTAATCGGGACAGCAGATACGCAGTATTTT.

In regard to this clonotype: Since a much larger clone is just one base distant, this may be a read error. The chain has TRBV28 and TRBJ2-7; a weak D match, TRBD1 (6 bases). Trimming removed 8 bases at V and 3 bases at J, with 14 bases between. The germline V gene has CDR1 MDHEN and CDR2 SYDVKM. The CDR3 has 13 residues. The CDR3 DNA sequence: TGTGCCAGCGGTGGACAGCTACTCTACGAGCAGTACTTC. Amino acid sequence: CASGGQLLYEQYF.

This chain connects TRBV2 to TRBJ1-2; perhaps TRBD1 as D (5 bases). CDR1 and CDR2 (germline): SNHLY, FYNNEI. CDR3 length: 16 residues. The germline V and J ends were trimmed by 6 bases and 5 bases, with 22 bases remaining between them. The CDR3 is CASSGGTARASYGYTF. The CDR3 bases are TGTGCCAGCAGCGGTGGGACCGCGAGGGCAAGTTATGGCTACACCTTC.

This sequence joins TRBV7-9 and TRBJ2-3; no firm D call. Trimming removed 5 bases at V and 2 bases at J, with 5 bases between. Germline V CDR1 and CDR2: SEHNR, FQNEAQ (reference sequence). This CDR3 region has 12 residues. The CDR3 coding sequence is TGTGCCAGCAGCGGAGACACAGATACGCAGTATTTT. Translating it yields CASSGDTDTQYF.

This clonotype occurred a few times. V and J are TRBV4-2 and TRBJ2-7; D remains unclear. The CDR3 length is 14 residues. Germline V gene lookup returns CDR1 LGHNA and CDR2 YNFKEQ. V lost 1 base, J lost 7 bases, and 14 bases lay in between. CDR3 DNA sequence: TGTGCCAGCAGCCAAGGTACCAACGTCCTTGAGCAGTACTTC. This sequence encodes CASSQGTNVLEQYF.

The chain couples TRBV20-1 to TRBJ2-5; D gene uncertain. Germline-derived CDR1 and CDR2 are DFQATT and SNEGSKA (reference sequence). CDR3 length: 13 residues. V was clipped by 0 bases and J by 4 bases, with 9 bases between them. This chain's CDR3 is CSARELGPETQYF. The CDR3 DNA follows: TGCAGTGCTAGAGAATTAGGGCCAGAGACCCAGTACTTC.

This clonotype was seen many times. V gene TRBV12-3 or TRBV12-4 combines with J gene TRBJ1-1; D remains unclear. CDR3 length: 16 residues. V was trimmed by 4 bases and J by 2 bases, leaving 17 bases between them. DNA for the CDR3: TGTGCCAGCAGTTCGCCCGGCAGGTCCTTAAACACTGAAGCTTTCTTT. It encodes CASSSPGRSLNTEAFF.

This clonotype was counted at least ten times. The CDR3 region has the DNA TGTGCCAGCAGTTTCGATCCTGGACAGGCGAACAGGGAGCTGTTTTTT. Translating gives CASSFDPGQANRELFF. This rearrangement joins TRBV27 to TRBJ2-2; the match to TRBD1 covers 7 bases. The CDR3 is made up of 16 amino acids. The V segment lost 3 bases and the J segment 9 bases; nucleotides outside the gene matches: 13. The germline gives CDR1 MNHEY, CDR2 SMNVEV (reference sequence).

The sample holds a few counts of this clonotype. The chain has TRBV10-1 and TRBJ2-3; no firm D call. V lost 0 bases, J lost 5 bases, and 3 bases lay in between. This CDR3 has 12 residues. The germline V gene has CDR1 WNHNN and CDR2 SYGVQD (reference sequence). DNA of the CDR3: TGCGCCAGCAGTGAGTCGGGAGATACGCAGTATTTT. It translates to CASSESGDTQYF.

Many counts were recorded for this clonotype. J is TRBJ1-5 and V is TRBV10-2; weak D call: TRBD1 (6 bases). V was trimmed by 3 bases and J by 7 bases, leaving 10 bases between them. The CDR3 covers 13 residues. Germline loops: CDR1 WSHSY, CDR2 SAAADI. DNA for the CDR3: TGCGCCAGCAGTGAACAGGGTCGGCAGCCCCAGCATTTT. Protein sequence: CASSEQGRQPQHF.

This clonotype was seen more than once but under ten times. The chain joins TRBV20-1 to TRBJ2-3; the D call may be TRBD1 or TRBD2 (5 bases each). V lost 4 bases, J lost 0 bases, and 11 bases lay in between. CDR1 is DFQATT, CDR2 SNEGSKA, per germline (reference sequence). CDR3 length equals 14 residues. The CDR3 is CSANPWGSTDTQYF. As DNA, the CDR3 is TGCAGTGCTAACCCATGGGGGAGCACAGATACGCAGTATTTT.

This clonotype was counted at least ten times. For the CDR3, the DNA is TGTGCCAGCAGCTCCGGATTGGGGGAGCCCCAGCATTTT. Protein product: CASSSGLGEPQHF. The chain combines TRBV11-1 with TRBJ1-5; the D gene is possibly TRBD1 (5 bases). The V gene lost 4 bases and the J gene lost 8 bases, with 12 bases spanning the gap. This CDR3 is 13 amino acids long. Per germline, CDR1 SGHAT and CDR2 FQDESV (reference sequence).

The chain joins TRBV7-2 to TRBJ1-6; D remains unclear. The CDR3 runs to 15 residues. Trimming removed 5 bases from V and 0 bases from J, with 8 bases in between. The V gene's germline CDR1 is SGHTA and CDR2 FQGNSA. In DNA form, the CDR3 reads TGTGCCAGCAGCCCGGGCGCCTCCTATAATTCACCCCTCCACTTT. Amino acid sequence: CASSPGASYNSPLHF.

The chain has TRBV6-5 and TRBJ2-7; D is perhaps TRBD1 or TRBD2 (6 bases each). The CDR3 runs 11 residues. Per the germline V gene, CDR1 is MNHEY and CDR2 is SVGAGI. Between the trimmed V and J ends, which lost 9 bases and 5 bases, there was a span of 11 bases. CDR3 nucleotide sequence: TGTGCCAGTGGAGGGGGGCACGAGCAGTACTTC. It codes for CASGGGHEQYF.

This clonotype was seen only a few times. The chain combines TRBV2 with TRBJ1-5; tentative D call: TRBD1 (6 bases). Germline V gene sequence: CDR1 SNHLY, CDR2 FYNNEI. The ends were cut back, 8 bases at V and 0 bases at J, with 11 bases in the middle. The CDR3 runs to 14 residues. CDR3 nucleotide sequence: TGTGCCAGCTCTCAGGGGTATAGCAATCAGCCCCAGCATTTT. Translation: CASSQGYSNQPQHF.